A selection of T cell receptor beta chains follows, all from one sample in a study of shared clonotypes between healthy human individuals. Profiled with immunoSEQ multiplex PCR; TCRdb holds only in-frame clones, not every one. The table includes about 300,000 clones, around two thirds detected once. Sequenced sample: memory CD4+ T cells sorted from blood. The receptor source for this set is a man aged 25 to 40 in good health. Both conserved end residues are part of each CDR3.

v_gene	CDR3aa
TRBV5-1	CASSLGGNSGNTIYF
TRBV9	CASSESARGVYGYTF
TRBV5-1	CASSLAQGAATYEQYF
TRBV2	CASRASREVGLFF
TRBV19	CASSASRGLSSYEQYF
TRBV7-2	CASSLGPGTETQYF
TRBV25-1	CASSEYLAGGYEQYF
TRBV7-2	CASSLGLAGVGTGELFF
TRBV19	CASTSGSWPDTQYF
TRBV5-1	CASSLRGSTGTRSYEQYF
TRBV5-4	CASSLATSGRASEQYF
TRBV27	CASRTGFSTDTQYF
TRBV7-2	CASSLAWLTYEQYF
TRBV2	CASRVGIYEQFF
TRBV28	CASSFGSLAGMPGELFF